This T cell receptor (beta chain) stems from a study of shared clonotypes between healthy human individuals. The study's findings and limits: Since donors were few, the genetic and exposure-history diversity represented was limited.

This was a deep-level run. Authors' processing steps: In the immunoSEQ data, sequences were junction-only and lacked quality scores, so filtering differed. Profiled with immunoSEQ multiplex PCR; TCRdb holds only in-frame clones, not every one. V and J calls plus clone size are reproduced from that table; the DNA served to infer D and trimming. Of over 800,000 clones listed, about 92% were seen once; the top ten hold approximately 25%. Germline CDR1 MNHEY, CDR2 SMNVEV (reference sequence). V was pared by 2 bases and J by 0 bases, with 5 bases between. The CDR3 contains 14 residues. In its sample, this clone was seen a few times. Its antigen remains unidentified. Other DNA sequences in this specimen translate into the identical CDR3. The naive CD8 population came from CD45RO-negative cells selected for CCR7, without terminally differentiated effector memory CD45RA+ cells. Healthy HIV-negative adults without recent acute infections or vaccinations served as donors.

This clonotype was obtained from a man aged 30-40 years in good health. The rearrangement uses TRBV27 and TRBJ2-4; maybe TRBD2 (5 bases). The sample comprised naive CD8+ T cells sorted from blood. CDR3 sequence reads: CASSLGRAKNIQYF. CDR3 nucleotides: TGTGCCAGCAGTTTAGGGAGAGCCAAAAACATTCAGTACTTC.